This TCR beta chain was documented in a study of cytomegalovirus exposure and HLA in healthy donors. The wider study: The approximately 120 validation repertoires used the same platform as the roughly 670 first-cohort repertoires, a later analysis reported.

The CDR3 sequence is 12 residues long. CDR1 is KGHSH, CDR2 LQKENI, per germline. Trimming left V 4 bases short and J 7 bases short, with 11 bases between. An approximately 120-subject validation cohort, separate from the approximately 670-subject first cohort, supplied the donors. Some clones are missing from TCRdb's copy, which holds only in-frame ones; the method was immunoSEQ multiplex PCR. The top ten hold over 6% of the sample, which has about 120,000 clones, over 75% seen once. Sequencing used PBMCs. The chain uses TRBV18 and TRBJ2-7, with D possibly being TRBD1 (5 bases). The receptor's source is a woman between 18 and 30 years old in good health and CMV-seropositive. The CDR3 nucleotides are TGTGCCAGCTCACTATCAGGGTCAGAGCAGTACTTC. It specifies CASSLSGSEQYF.